The 25 T cell receptor beta chains given below trace back to one sample, sequenced in a study of blood T cell repertoires in COVID-19. Assay used: immunoSEQ multiplex PCR; TCRdb lists only in-frame clones, some missing. The sample consists of roughly 97,000 clones, 91% of them appearing once. Sequencing used peripheral blood. The origin of the receptors is a human donor in a cohort sampled during active COVID-19.

V is TRBV27 and J is TRBJ2-1; TRBD2 aligns across 9 bases. V lost 5 bases and J lost 4; bases outside the gene matches: 6. The CDR3 is 15 residues long. Germline CDR1 is MNHEY and CDR2 is SMNVEV (reference sequence). This CDR3 reads CASSALAGVYNEQFF. CDR3 coding DNA: TGTGCCAGCAGTGCCTTAGCGGGAGTTTACAATGAGCAGTTCTTC.

The V gene is TRBV3-1 (or the pseudogene TRBV3-2), the J gene TRBJ1-2; D is ambiguous. The CDR3 is made up of 17 amino acids. V lost 0 bases to trimming and J lost 2 bases, with 16 bases between them. In germline, CDR1 is LGHDT, CDR2 YNNKEL (reference sequence). The DNA for the CDR3 is TGTGCCAGCAGCCAAGAGGATATAGCTTTCCTAAACTATGGCTACACCTTC. Translated: CASSQEDIAFLNYGYTF.

This clone was seen a single time. The CDR3 here is CASSWDFYNEQFF. CDR3 coding DNA: TGTGCCAGCAGTTGGGACTTCTACAATGAGCAGTTCTTC. The chain links TRBV28 to TRBJ2-1, with a possible D match to TRBD2 (6 bases). This CDR3 contains 13 residues. V dropped 4 bases and J dropped 3 bases, with 7 bases sitting between them. Germline V gene lookup returns CDR1 MDHEN and CDR2 SYDVKM. Using reference TRBV28 and TRBJ2-1 for the parts outside the CDR3, the full variable domain is DVKVTQSSRYLVKRTGEKVFLECVQDMDHENMFWYRQDPGLGLRLIYFSYDVKMKEKGDIPEGYSVSREKKERFSLILESASTNQTSMYLCASSWDFYNEQFFGPGTRLTVL.

This chain joins TRBV25-1 and TRBJ2-7; the D gene is possibly TRBD2 (5 bases). Looked up from germline, CDR1 is MGHDK and CDR2 is SYGVNS. The CDR3 is 13 residues long. Trimming shortened V by 9 bases and J by 0 bases, and 12 bases separated the two germline ends. CDR3 DNA: TGTGCCAGTGGGATAGGGAGCTCCTACGAGCAGTACTTC. The encoded protein is CASGIGSSYEQYF.

V is TRBV5-1 and J is TRBJ2-1, with 7 bases fitting TRBD2. This CDR3 has 15 residues. V lost 3 bases and J lost 0; bases outside the gene matches: 3. Germline values: CDR1 SGHRS, CDR2 YFSETQ. In DNA form, the CDR3 reads TGCGCCAGCAGCTGGGGGGGTGTCTCCTACAATGAGCAGTTCTTC. It translates to CASSWGGVSYNEQFF.

This clone was recorded only once. The rearrangement links TRBV28 to TRBJ1-2; 9 nucleotides match TRBD1. In germline, CDR1 is MDHEN, CDR2 SYDVKM. The CDR3 contains 14 residues. Trimming cost V 9 bases and J 8 bases; bases outside gene matches: 13. In nucleotides, the CDR3 is TGTGCCAGTGGGTCGACAGGGGGGGCTCGAGGCTACACCTTC. Its protein product is CASGSTGGARGYTF.

V and J are TRBV6-2 or TRBV6-3 and TRBJ2-2; the match to TRBD2 covers 13 bases. This CDR3 has 15 residues. Trimming at V came to 6 bases and at J to 5 bases, leaving 3 bases not matched to a gene. Germline V gene sequence: CDR1 MNHEY, CDR2 SVGEGT. The DNA for the CDR3 is TGTGCCAGCAGCCCGGGACTAGCGGGAACCGGGGAGCTGTTTTTT. Encoded protein: CASSPGLAGTGELFF.

The gene calls are TRBV2 and TRBJ2-1; D perhaps matches TRBD1 (6 bases). The CDR3 loop spans 11 amino acids. Trimming pared 4 bases from V and 15 bases from J, leaving 13 bases between. Germline lookup yields CDR1 SNHLY and CDR2 FYNNEI. The CDR3 DNA reads TGTGCCAGCAGTGTAGGCCAGGGGTGGTTCTTC. This sequence encodes CASSVGQGWFF.

V and J are TRBV6-2 or TRBV6-3 and TRBJ2-2, with 13 bases identical to TRBD2. This CDR3 is built from 18 residues. In germline, CDR1 is MNHEY, CDR2 SVGEGT. Germline trimming cut 7 bases from V and 2 bases from J; bases unmatched to any gene: 10. Here the CDR3 DNA reads TGTGCCAGCACCCCCCAACTAGCGGGAGGGCCAAACACCGGGGAGCTGTTTTTT. Translated: CASTPQLAGGPNTGELFF.

The chain is built from TRBV28 and TRBJ2-3; 8 nucleotides line up with TRBD2. The germline V gene has CDR1 MDHEN and CDR2 SYDVKM. The trim removed 5 bases at V and 2 bases at J, leaving 12 bases unmatched. This CDR3 comprises 17 residues. The CDR3 region is CASSTPSAGENTDTQYF. Here the CDR3 DNA reads TGTGCCAGCAGTACCCCTTCAGCGGGAGAGAACACAGATACGCAGTATTTT.

The gene calls are TRBV7-8 and TRBJ1-5; 7 bases are shared with TRBD1. Germline assignment: CDR1 SGHVS and CDR2 FQNEAQ. The CDR3 sequence is 15 residues long. V was pared by 1 base and J by 5 bases, with 5 bases of the junction left unmatched. CDR3 protein: CASSLDRGLYQPQHF. The CDR3 DNA reads TGTGCCAGCAGCTTAGACAGGGGCTTGTATCAGCCCCAGCATTTT.

The chain couples TRBV27 to TRBJ2-7, with D maybe TRBD2 (5 bases). CDR3 length: 12 amino acids. The germline V and J ends were trimmed by 5 bases and 7 bases, with 12 bases remaining between them. Germline assignment: CDR1 MNHEY and CDR2 SMNVEV (reference sequence). The CDR3 bases are TGTGCCAGCAGTATCACTGGCGGGGAGCAGTACTTC. Protein product: CASSITGGEQYF.

V is TRBV4-1 and J is TRBJ2-7; 12 positions agree with TRBD1. V shed 1 base, J shed 2 bases, and the junction held 12 bases outside the gene matches. Germline CDR1 is MGHRA and CDR2 is YSYEKL. This CDR3 is 19 amino acids long. The CDR3 nucleotides read TGCGCCAGCAGCCAAGGGGCCGGGACAGGGGGCTTCTTAGCCTACGAGCAGTACTTC. This codes for CASSQGAGTGGFLAYEQYF.

The chain is built from TRBV7-2 and TRBJ2-5; 9 nucleotides agree with TRBD2. This CDR3 has 15 amino acids. V shed 5 bases, J shed 4 bases, and the junction held 8 bases outside the gene matches. Germline V CDR1 and CDR2: SGHTA, FQGNSA. CDR3 sequence reads: CASSQIAGELETQYF. Here the CDR3 DNA reads TGTGCCAGCAGCCAGATAGCGGGAGAGCTAGAGACCCAGTACTTC.

In this sample, this clone turned up a few times. The V call is TRBV6-4, the J call TRBJ2-3; 8 nucleotides line up with TRBD2. CDR3 length equals 14 residues. V lost 4 bases to trimming and J lost 2 bases; unmatched junction nucleotides: 2. Germline V CDR1 and CDR2: MRHNA, SNTAGT. The CDR3 reads CASSVAGTTDTQYF. The CDR3 DNA sequence: TGTGCCAGCAGTGTAGCGGGGACCACAGATACGCAGTATTTT.

The chain is built from TRBV29-1 and TRBJ2-3, with D unclear. Germline loops: CDR1 SQVTM, CDR2 ANQGSEA. The CDR3 contains 12 residues. The ends were cut back, 5 bases at V and 0 bases at J, with 6 bases in the middle. The CDR3 DNA follows: TGCAGCGTTCTCCCCAGCACAGATACGCAGTATTTT. Translating gives CSVLPSTDTQYF.

This clone was observed once. The genes are TRBV19 and TRBJ2-4, with 11 positions matching TRBD1. The germline V gene encodes CDR1 LNHDA and CDR2 SQIVND (reference sequence). V lost 10 bases, J lost 12 bases, and 8 bases stayed unmatched. The CDR3 is made up of 12 amino acids. CDR3 bases: TGTGCCACCACCGGGACAGGGGGAGGTCAGTACTTC. It is translated as CATTGTGGGQYF.

The chain employs TRBV3-1 (or the pseudogene TRBV3-2) and TRBJ1-1; 9 nucleotides align to TRBD1. The J segment lost 3 bases and the V segment lost 1 base, leaving 6 bases of the junction unmatched. Per the germline V gene, CDR1 is LGHDT and CDR2 is YNNKEL (reference sequence). The CDR3 is made up of 16 amino acids. CDR3 region: CASSQGQGGRYTEAFF. CDR3 sequence (DNA): TGTGCCAGCAGCCAAGGACAGGGGGGGAGATACACTGAAGCTTTCTTT.

This chain connects TRBV6-2 or TRBV6-3 to TRBJ1-1, with D perhaps matching TRBD1 (6 bases). Per the germline V gene, CDR1 is MNHEY and CDR2 is SVGEGT. V gave up 0 bases and J gave up 10 bases, with 9 bases separating them. The length of the CDR3 is 12 residues. Here the CDR3 reads CASSYSGGRAFF. The CDR3 DNA reads as TGTGCCAGCAGTTACTCAGGGGGAAGAGCTTTCTTT.

In this sample, this clone turned up once. The V gene is TRBV6-2 or TRBV6-3, the J gene TRBJ2-7; 7 bases map to TRBD1. Germline CDR1 is MNHEY and CDR2 is SVGEGT. The CDR3 loop spans 15 amino acids. V shed 5 bases and J 0 bases; nucleotides not matched to a gene: 7. The CDR3 loop is CASSLGQFSSYEQYF. The CDR3 DNA reads TGTGCCAGCAGTCTGGGACAGTTCTCCTCCTACGAGCAGTACTTC.

The chain employs TRBV5-4 and TRBJ2-7, with TRBD1 as a possible D gene (8 bases). The V end was cut by 4 bases, the J end by 2 bases, with 22 bases between. CDR1 SGHNT and CDR2 YYREEE come from the germline V gene (reference sequence). The CDR3 is made up of 17 amino acids. CDR3: CASSPSSQQGGAYEQYF. As DNA, the CDR3 is TGTGCCAGCAGCCCGTCCTCCCAACAGGGGGGGGCCTACGAGCAGTACTTC.

This chain uses TRBV28 with TRBJ2-3; weak D call: TRBD2 (6 bases). This CDR3 is built from 17 residues. The V end was cut by 8 bases, the J end by 5 bases, with 26 bases between. CDR1 is MDHEN, CDR2 SYDVKM, per germline. The CDR3 region has the DNA TGTGCCAGCGTAAACCACGGACCGGGGCGGGATCGAGATACGCAGTATTTT. Translated, it gives CASVNHGPGRDRDTQYF. The variable domain in full, completed from reference TRBV28 and TRBJ2-3, reads DVKVTQSSRYLVKRTGEKVFLECVQDMDHENMFWYRQDPGLGLRLIYFSYDVKMKEKGDIPEGYSVSREKKERFSLILESASTNQTSMYLCASVNHGPGRDRDTQYFGPGTRLTVL.

The chain uses TRBV6-5 and TRBJ2-3; 9 bases agree with TRBD2. Germline V gene data show CDR1 as MNHEY and CDR2 as SVGAGI. V lost 0 bases, J lost 6 bases, and 4 bases stayed unmatched. CDR3 length: 15 amino acids. The CDR3 DNA reads as TGTGCCAGCAGTTACTCAGGCAGCGGGGGGGATACGCAGTATTTT. Protein: CASSYSGSGGDTQYF.

J is TRBJ2-7 and V is TRBV20-1; possibly TRBD1 for D (6 bases). Trimming took 3 bases from V and 4 from J, leaving 19 bases between them. CDR3 length: 15 residues. Germline loops: CDR1 DFQATT, CDR2 SNEGSKA (reference sequence). CDR3 bases: TGCAGTGCTAGTAGGCGCCCGACAGGAGAGTACGAGCAGTACTTC. Amino acids: CSASRRPTGEYEQYF.

This clone appeared a single time. The CDR3 DNA sequence: TGTGCCAGCCGGGACAGGGGCTCTGGAAACACCATATATTTT. As protein: CASRDRGSGNTIYF. The V gene is TRBV2, the J gene TRBJ1-3, with 10 bases lining up with TRBD1. The germline V gene has CDR1 SNHLY and CDR2 FYNNEI. V was clipped by 8 bases and J by 0 bases; unmatched bases: 1. The CDR3 spans 14 residues.